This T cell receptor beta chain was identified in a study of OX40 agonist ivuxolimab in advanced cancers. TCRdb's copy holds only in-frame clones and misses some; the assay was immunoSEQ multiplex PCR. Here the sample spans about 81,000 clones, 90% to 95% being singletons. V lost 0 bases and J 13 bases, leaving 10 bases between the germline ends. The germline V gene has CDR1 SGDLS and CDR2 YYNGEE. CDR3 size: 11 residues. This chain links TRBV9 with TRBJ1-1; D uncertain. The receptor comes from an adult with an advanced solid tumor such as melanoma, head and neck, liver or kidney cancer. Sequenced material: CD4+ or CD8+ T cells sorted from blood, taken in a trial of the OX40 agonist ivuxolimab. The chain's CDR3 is CASSVAGGLFF. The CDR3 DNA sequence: TGTGCCAGCAGCGTAGCGGGTGGGCTTTTCTTT.